In this sample, the clone carrying this T cell receptor (beta chain) turned up many times. V lost 1 base, J lost 4 bases, and 3 bases stayed unmatched. Germline CDR1 SGHNT, CDR2 YENEEA. This CDR3 has 14 residues. TCRdb re-called the 5' RACE reads through MiXCR, storing one row per CDR3 protein. The table includes 55,000 to 80,000 distinct CDR3 sequences, around 10% detected once. This record comes from a study of early T cells in non-severe SARS-CoV-2 infection. This receptor was obtained from an adult who was a healthcare worker with PCR-confirmed SARS-CoV-2 infection or an uninfected control (not recorded which). V is TRBV11-3 and J is TRBJ1-2; 7 bases fit TRBD1. The sequences come from whole blood, collected at baseline. The CDR3 DNA sequence: TGTGCCAGCAGCTTAGGTGGGACAGTCTATGGCTACACCTTC. Its protein is CASSLGGTVYGYTF.